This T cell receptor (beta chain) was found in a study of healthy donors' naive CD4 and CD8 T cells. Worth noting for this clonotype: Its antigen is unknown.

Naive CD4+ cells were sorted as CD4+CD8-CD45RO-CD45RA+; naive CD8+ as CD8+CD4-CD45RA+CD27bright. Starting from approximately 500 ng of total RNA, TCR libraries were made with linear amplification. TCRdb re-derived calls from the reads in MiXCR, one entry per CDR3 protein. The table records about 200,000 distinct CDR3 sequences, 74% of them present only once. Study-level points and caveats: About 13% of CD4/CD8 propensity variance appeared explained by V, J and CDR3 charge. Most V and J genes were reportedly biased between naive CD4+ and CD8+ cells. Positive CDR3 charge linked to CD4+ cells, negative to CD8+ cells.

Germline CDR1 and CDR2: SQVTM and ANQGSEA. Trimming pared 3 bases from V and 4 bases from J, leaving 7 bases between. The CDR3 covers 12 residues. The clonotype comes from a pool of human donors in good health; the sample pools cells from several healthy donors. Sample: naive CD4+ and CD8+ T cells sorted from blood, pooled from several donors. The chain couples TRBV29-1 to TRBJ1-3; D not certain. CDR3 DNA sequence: TGCAGCGTTGAGGGCAGGGGAAACACCATATATTTT. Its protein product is CSVEGRGNTIYF. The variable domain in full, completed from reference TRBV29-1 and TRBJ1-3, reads SAVISQKPSRDICQRGTSLTIQCQVDSQVTMMFWYRQQPGQSLTLIATANQGSEATYESGFVIDKFPISRPNLTFSTLTVSNMSPEDSSIYLCSVEGRGNTIYFGEGSWLTVV.